Listed here are 25 T cell receptor beta chains from one sample, sequenced in a study of metastatic and nonmetastatic thyroid tumors. TCRdb ran MiXCR on the PCR reads. Of roughly 70,000 clones listed, less than 20% are singletons. No treatment had been given to any patient before thyroid surgery. Source material: blood. These receptors all come from a female donor with papillary thyroid cancer or a benign thyroid nodule (not recorded which). Some clones in this sample may be carry-over from other donors' samples.

This clone was detected many times. The V gene is TRBV28, the J gene TRBJ1-6, with D maybe TRBD1 (6 bases). Trimming left V 8 bases short and J 5 bases short, with 13 bases between. Germline V gene sequence: CDR1 MDHEN, CDR2 SYDVKM. This CDR3 is built from 14 residues. CDR3 sequence reads: CASLAGQHNSPLHF. In DNA, the CDR3 is TGTGCCAGCCTGGCAGGACAGCATAATTCACCCCTCCACTTT.

This clone was counted many times. V gene TRBV29-1 combines with J gene TRBJ1-1; no definite D call. This CDR3 contains 14 residues. Germline V CDR1 and CDR2: SQVTM, ANQGSEA. The germline V and J ends were trimmed by 1 base and 0 bases, with 9 bases remaining between them. CDR3 protein: CSVEVGILNTEAFF. Here the CDR3 DNA reads TGCAGCGTTGAAGTAGGTATCCTGAACACTGAAGCTTTCTTT.

As for this clone: A read error may produce the germline difference seen at one junction end. The CDR3 loop is CDSGSLVGQGNSPLHF. CDR3 in DNA: TGTGATAGTGGTTCTTTAGTAGGGCAGGGGAATTCACCACTCCACTTT. The chain employs TRBV12-5 and TRBJ1-6; maybe TRBD1 (6 bases). In germline, CDR1 is LGHNT, CDR2 FRNRAP. The CDR3 has 16 residues.

The chain uses TRBV15 and TRBJ2-6; D is possibly TRBD1 (5 bases). Trimming shortened V by 0 bases and J by 3 bases, and 6 bases separated the two germline ends. The CDR3 runs to 15 residues. CDR1 is LNHNV and CDR2 is YYDKDF in the germline V gene (reference sequence). CDR3: CATSRDRVGANVLTF. For the CDR3, the DNA is TGTGCCACCAGCAGAGACAGGGTTGGGGCCAACGTCCTGACTTTC.

This clone was found many times. V gene TRBV19 combines with J gene TRBJ1-6; 8 positions match TRBD1. The CDR3 consists of 15 residues. The ends lost 6 bases at V and 9 bases at J; junction bases unmatched: 10. Germline V CDR1 and CDR2: LNHDA, SQIVND (reference sequence). The CDR3 reads CASRDRGIGGSPLHF. The CDR3 region has the DNA TGTGCCAGTAGAGACAGGGGAATTGGTGGTTCACCCCTCCACTTT.

This clone was seen at least ten times. The chain has TRBV30 and TRBJ2-5; TRBD1 or TRBD2 may be the D gene (7 bases each). Per germline, CDR1 GTSNPN and CDR2 SVGIG (reference sequence). The length of the CDR3 is 16 residues. The germline V and J ends were trimmed by 2 bases and 4 bases, with 20 bases remaining between them. This CDR3 reads CAWSTSPGGDRETQYF. CDR3 in DNA: TGTGCCTGGAGTACCTCTCCTGGGGGGGACAGAGAGACCCAGTACTTC.

V and J are TRBV11-1 and TRBJ1-5, with a tentative D call TRBD1 (6 bases). The ends were cut back, 8 bases at V and 4 bases at J, with 21 bases in the middle. The CDR3 is 16 amino acids. Germline lookup yields CDR1 SGHAT and CDR2 FQDESV (reference sequence). CDR3: CASELKGAGENQPQHF. The CDR3 DNA reads as TGTGCCAGCGAGCTTAAAGGCGCAGGGGAAAATCAGCCCCAGCATTTT. The full variable domain, with the rest looked up from reference TRBV11-1 and TRBJ1-5, is EAEVAQSPRYKITEKSQAVAFWCDPISGHATLYWYRQILGQGPELLVQFQDESVVDDSQLPKDRFSAERLKGVDSTLKIQPAELGDSAMYLCASELKGAGENQPQHFGDGTRLSIL.

This clone has a count of ten or more. The chain combines TRBV7-2 with TRBJ1-2, with unresolved D. Trimming stripped 0 bases from V and 13 bases from J, with 12 bases between. Germline V gives CDR1 SGHTA, CDR2 FQGNSA. The CDR3 extends over 12 amino acids. CDR3 sequence reads: CASSLAVWGSTF. In DNA form, the CDR3 reads TGTGCCAGCAGCTTAGCGGTGTGGGGTAGCACCTTC.

This clone was counted at least ten times. This chain joins TRBV5-1 and TRBJ1-4, with D hard to call. V shed 0 bases and J shed 5 bases, with 2 bases lying between them. The length of the CDR3 is 12 residues. CDR1 and CDR2 (germline): SGHRS, YFSETQ. The CDR3 region has the DNA TGCGCCAGCAGCTTGGGAAATGAAAAACTGTTTTTT. It is translated as CASSLGNEKLFF.

V is TRBV2 and J is TRBJ1-4; D remains ambiguous. The CDR3 consists of 15 residues. V was pared by 8 bases and J by 3 bases, with 16 bases between. Germline CDR1 is SNHLY and CDR2 is FYNNEI. This CDR3 is CASGAQVGANEKLFF. CDR3 DNA sequence: TGTGCCAGCGGAGCCCAAGTCGGGGCTAATGAAAAACTGTTTTTT.

This clone showed up many times. This chain connects TRBV10-3 to TRBJ2-2; TRBD2 might be the D (7 bases). In germline, CDR1 is ENHRY, CDR2 SYGVKD. With 11 bases removed from V and 1 base from J, the gap between germline ends came to 17 bases. This CDR3 comprises 15 residues. The CDR3 bases are TGTGCCGTCTCACAGGGCGGGGGGAACACCGGGGAGCTGTTTTTT. This sequence encodes CAVSQGGGNTGELFF.

The table lists this clone with many counts. The chain couples TRBV20-1 to TRBJ2-7, with TRBD2 matching over 8 bases. The ends lost 5 bases at V and 3 bases at J; junction bases unmatched: 3. This CDR3 has 12 amino acids. From germline, CDR1 is DFQATT and CDR2 SNEGSKA (reference sequence). The CDR3 is CSALAGGYEQYF. DNA of the CDR3: TGCAGTGCTCTGGCGGGAGGCTACGAGCAGTACTTC.

Many counts were recorded for this clone. This chain uses TRBV6-2 or TRBV6-3 with TRBJ1-5; 11 bases line up with TRBD1. The CDR3 is 14 amino acids. Germline trimming cut 5 bases from V and 6 bases from J; bases unmatched to any gene: 3. Germline CDR1 reads MNHEY; CDR2 reads SVGEGT. The CDR3 DNA sequence: TGTGCCAGCAGTCGGACAGGGGGCATTCAGCCCCAGCATTTT. This encodes CASSRTGGIQPQHF.

This clone was detected many times. This rearrangement joins TRBV28 to TRBJ1-5; D might be TRBD1 (6 bases). The CDR3 sequence is 16 residues long. Trimming removed 4 bases from V and 2 bases from J, with 15 bases in between. Looked up from germline, CDR1 is MDHEN and CDR2 is SYDVKM. The CDR3 bases are TGTGCCAGCAGTTCGGGGGGCTTGGTGGGCAATCAGCCCCAGCATTTT. Protein product: CASSSGGLVGNQPQHF.

This clone has a count of ten or more. This chain connects TRBV7-6 to TRBJ2-2; 7 bases line up with TRBD2. The CDR3 totals 16 residues. The J segment lost 6 bases and the V segment lost 4 bases, leaving 11 bases of the junction unmatched. Germline CDR1 is SGHVS and CDR2 is FNYEAQ. CDR3: CASSSIGRGFAGELFF. CDR3 nucleotide sequence: TGTGCCAGCAGCTCGATAGGGAGGGGTTTCGCCGGGGAGCTGTTTTTT. The whole variable domain, filled in from reference TRBV7-6 and TRBJ2-2, reads GAGVSQSPRYKVTKRGQDVALRCDPISGHVSLYWYRQALGQGPEFLTYFNYEAQQDKSGLPNDRFSAERPEGSISTLTIQRTEQRDSAMYRCASSSIGRGFAGELFFGEGSRLTVL.

This sequence joins TRBV30 and TRBJ1-5; 10 bases are shared with TRBD1. This CDR3 has 15 amino acids. The junction had 0 bases not matched to a gene; V was cut back by 0 bases and J by 1 base. CDR1 and CDR2 from the germline V gene are GTSNPN and SVGIG (reference sequence). CDR3 region: CAWSVGQGSNQPQHF. In nucleotides, the CDR3 is TGTGCCTGGAGTGTGGGACAGGGGAGCAATCAGCCCCAGCATTTT.

This clone was counted ten times or more. The genes are TRBV3-1 and TRBJ2-3; 7 bases are a match to TRBD1. Germline V gene lookup returns CDR1 LGHDT and CDR2 YNNKEL (reference sequence). The CDR3 length is 15 residues. Trimming at V came to 4 bases and at J to 2 bases, leaving 6 bases not matched to a gene. Here the CDR3 reads CASSLAGGVTDTQYF. The DNA for the CDR3 is TGTGCCAGCAGCCTGGCAGGGGGTGTCACAGATACGCAGTATTTT.

V gene TRBV30 combines with J gene TRBJ2-5; TRBD1 matches at 9 bases. The CDR3 loop spans 13 amino acids. V lost 5 bases, J lost 1 base, and 2 bases stayed unmatched. The germline V gene has CDR1 GTSNPN and CDR2 SVGIG (reference sequence). The CDR3 here is CAWDRGTQETQYF. CDR3 nucleotide sequence: TGTGCCTGGGACAGGGGGACCCAAGAGACCCAGTACTTC. The complete variable domain, with remaining parts taken from reference TRBV30 and TRBJ2-5, reads SQTIHQWPATLVQPVGSPLSLECTVEGTSNPNLYWYRQAAGRGLQLLFYSVGIGQISSEVPQNLSASRPQDRQFILSSKKLLLSDSGFYLCAWDRGTQETQYFGPGTRLLVL.

This clone was observed many times. As DNA, the CDR3 is TGTGCCAGCAGCCCTGGACGGAACACTGAAGCTTTCTTT. This gives the protein CASSPGRNTEAFF. The V and J genes are TRBV7-9 and TRBJ1-1; no reliable D call. This CDR3 is built from 13 residues. The germline gives CDR1 SEHNR, CDR2 FQNEAQ (reference sequence). Trimming stripped 5 bases from V and 1 base from J, with 8 bases between.

V gene TRBV19 combines with J gene TRBJ1-2; the D gene is possibly TRBD1 (6 bases). Germline values: CDR1 LNHDA, CDR2 SQIVND (reference sequence). V shed 7 bases and J shed 3 bases, with 9 bases lying between them. CDR3 size: 12 residues. The CDR3 sequence is CASKQGYYGYTF. CDR3 nucleotide sequence: TGTGCCAGTAAACAGGGCTACTATGGCTACACCTTC.

This clone was picked up many times. The rearrangement links TRBV7-9 to TRBJ2-1, with 11 bases that match TRBD1. The CDR3 consists of 16 residues. CDR1 is SEHNR and CDR2 is FQNEAQ in the germline V gene (reference sequence). J gave up 4 bases and V 2 bases, and 4 bases lay outside the gene matches. The CDR3 sequence is CASSLSGTGGYNEQFF. CDR3 in DNA: TGTGCCAGCAGCTTATCCGGGACAGGGGGATACAATGAGCAGTTCTTC.

This clone was picked up a small number of times. The rearrangement uses TRBV10-3 and TRBJ2-1; tentatively, D is TRBD2 (6 bases). This CDR3 is built from 12 residues. The germline gives CDR1 ENHRY, CDR2 SYGVKD. V lost 2 bases and J lost 16, with 15 bases in between. The CDR3 spells CAISETQRARFF. CDR3 DNA: TGTGCCATCAGTGAGACACAGCGGGCAAGATTCTTC.

Regarding this clone: A much larger clonotype is one base distant, so this may be a read error. The rearrangement uses TRBV7-6 and TRBJ1-4; no definite D call. The CDR3 has 16 amino acids. Germline-derived CDR1 and CDR2 are SGHVS and FNYEAQ. Between the trimmed V and J ends, which lost 1 base and 0 bases, there was a span of 9 bases. The CDR3 sequence: CASSLDVEATNEKLFF. For the CDR3, the DNA is TGTGCCAGCAGCTTAGATGTTGAGGCAACTAATGAAAAACTGTTTTTT.

This clone has more than one count but fewer than ten. The sample carries other DNA sequences with the same CDR3. The V and J genes are TRBV18 and TRBJ1-6; D call uncertain. CDR3 length equals 13 residues. Germline V gene sequence: CDR1 KGHSH, CDR2 LQKENI. V shed 6 bases and J shed 7 bases, with 10 bases lying between them. CDR3 in DNA: TGTGCCAGCTCGCAGGACGGGAATTCACCCCTCCACTTT. It encodes CASSQDGNSPLHF.

This clone came up many times. The V and J genes are TRBV10-1 and TRBJ1-5, with D possibly matching TRBD1 (5 bases). The germline V and J ends were trimmed by 4 bases and 9 bases, with 10 bases remaining between them. Germline V lookup: CDR1 WNHNN, CDR2 SYGVQD (reference sequence). The CDR3 totals 12 residues. The CDR3 is CASSGGDGPQHF. The CDR3 DNA reads as TGCGCCAGCAGTGGAGGGGATGGGCCCCAGCATTTT.